This entry lists 24 T cell receptor beta chains sequenced from one sample in a study of Tregs in tolerant kidney transplant recipients (dated by TCRdb to the late 2010s). The transplants used related donors along with nonmyeloablative bone marrow transplantation, and in the human trials mixed chimerism was transient. Receptors were amplified or captured by the immunoSEQ multiplex PCR assay. Held by TCRdb, this immuneACCESS table contains in-frame sequences only and omits some clones. Under half of the omission traces to an unresolved V gene where checked; the cause of the rest is unknown. In this sample's table one finds 6,400 or so clones. More than 35% of the sample comes from the top ten. Sequences were derived from CD8+ T cells from blood (PBMCs), sampled 12 months after the transplant. The receptors stem from a human patient who received a combined kidney and bone marrow transplant. After a transplant, some T cells may have been passed on by the graft donor.

Of note for this clone: The read halts 3 residues ahead of the CDR3 end, with the missing end drawn from the germline J gene. V usage is TRBV27 and J usage is TRBJ1-6; D gene unclear. The CDR3 is 17 residues long. Between the trimmed V and J ends, which lost 6 bases and 7 bases, there was a span of 22 bases. Germline V lookup: CDR1 MNHEY, CDR2 SMNVEV (reference sequence). The covered CDR3 bases are TGTGCCAGCAGGTCGACGGGGAGCGGGTCCAGGAATTCACCC. It translates to CASRSTGSGSRNSP. Given in full, the CDR3 is CASRSTGSGSRNSPLHF.

About this clone itself: The read terminates 3 residues before the CDR3 end, so the remaining end is supplied by the germline J gene. V usage is TRBV2 and J usage is TRBJ2-1; the D is unclear. The V end was cut by 2 bases, the J end by 8 bases, with 4 bases between. This CDR3 is built from 11 residues. Germline lookup yields CDR1 SNHLY and CDR2 FYNNEI. The CDR3 loop reads CASSERYEQFF. CDR3 bases read: TGTGCCAGCAGTGAACGGTATGAG.

About this clone: With the read ending 3 residues before the CDR3 end, the germline J gene is used to fill in that end. The chain carries TRBV2 and TRBJ1-6; weak D call: TRBD1 (6 bases). Germline V lookup: CDR1 SNHLY, CDR2 FYNNEI. The CDR3 sequence is 16 residues long. V was trimmed by 3 bases and J by 9 bases, leaving 18 bases between them. The part of the CDR3 DNA that was read is TGTGCCAGCAGTGACCGGGCCAGGGACAAGTTTTCACCC. It encodes CASSDRARDKFSP. The whole CDR3 sequence reads CASSDRARDKFSPLHF.

With respect to this clone: The read ends 3 residues shy of where the CDR3 ends; the end is completed using the germline J gene. The rearrangement links TRBV7-9 to TRBJ2-3; D ambiguous. The CDR3 totals 12 residues. CDR1 is SEHNR and CDR2 is FQNEAQ in the germline V gene (reference sequence). The sequenced part of the CDR3 DNA is TGTGCCAGCAGCCCTAGGTCCATCACG. Protein: CASSPRSIT. Given in full, the CDR3 is CASSPRSITQYF.

For this clone: The read falls 3 residues short of the CDR3 end, and the missing part is taken from the germline J gene. This chain links TRBV2 with TRBJ1-1; D possibly corresponds to TRBD1 (6 bases). CDR1 and CDR2 (germline): SNHLY, FYNNEI. Trimming pared 2 bases from V and 0 bases from J, leaving 16 bases between. This CDR3 has 17 amino acids. This CDR3 reads CASSESGGVMMNTEAFF. Incomplete CDR3 DNA: TGTGCCAGCAGTGAAAGTGGGGGCGTGATGATGAACACTGAA.

As concerns this clone: The read ends 3 residues shy of where the CDR3 ends; the end is completed using the germline J gene. The chain couples TRBV7-6 to TRBJ2-7; a weak D match, TRBD1 (6 bases). V was cut by 2 bases and J by 5 bases, with 16 bases left in between. CDR1 SGHVS and CDR2 FNYEAQ come from the germline V gene. The length of the CDR3 is 15 residues. The CDR3 spells CASSLKVSRDNEQYF. Incomplete CDR3 DNA: TGTGCCAGCAGCTTAAAGGTGTCTCGGGACAACGAG. The complete variable domain, with remaining parts taken from reference TRBV7-6 and TRBJ2-7, reads GAGVSQSPRYKVTKRGQDVALRCDPISGHVSLYWYRQALGQGPEFLTYFNYEAQQDKSGLPNDRFSAERPEGSISTLTIQRTEQRDSAMYRCASSLKVSRDNEQYFGPGTRLTVT.

As for this clone: The read ends 3 residues before the CDR3 terminus; that terminus is restored from the germline J gene. V and J are TRBV6-2 or TRBV6-3 and TRBJ2-3; the D gene is possibly TRBD2 (6 bases). V was shortened by 2 bases and J by 4 bases, with 10 bases between the two germline ends. This CDR3 comprises 14 residues. The germline gives CDR1 MNHEY, CDR2 SVGEGT. CDR3: CASSYAGGADTQYF. The CDR3 DNA, read in part, is TGTGCCAGCAGTTACGCCGGAGGGGCAGATACG.

This clone ranks as medium-sized (0.01 to 0.1%) in terms of frequency. The CDR3 is cut off 3 residues early in the read; its end comes from the germline J gene. The chain combines TRBV10-3 with TRBJ1-1; tentative D call: TRBD1 (5 bases). This CDR3 has 14 residues. Germline V lookup: CDR1 ENHRY, CDR2 SYGVKD. Partial CDR3 DNA: TGTGCCATCAGTGATATCGGACACTACTCCGAA. Translated: CAISDIGHYSE. The full CDR3 reads CAISDIGHYSEAFF.

About this clone: The read stops 3 residues short of the end of the CDR3; the missing end is completed from the germline J gene. The chain couples TRBV6-2 or TRBV6-3 to TRBJ2-7; 7 nucleotides match TRBD1. The CDR3 is 16 amino acids. The germline V gene has CDR1 MNHEY and CDR2 SVGEGT. J lost 2 bases, V lost 6 bases, and 13 bases had no gene match. The CDR3 bases that were read are TGTGCCAGCAGGCCTCCGGGACAGCTTTATACCTACGAG. Its protein product is CASRPPGQLYTYE. Given in full, the CDR3 is CASRPPGQLYTYEQYF.

As regards this clone: The read gets to within 3 residues of the CDR3 end, and the germline J gene fills in the rest. The chain recombines TRBV20-1 with TRBJ2-1, with D perhaps matching TRBD2 (6 bases). This CDR3 contains 13 residues. Germline V lookup: CDR1 DFQATT, CDR2 SNEGSKA (reference sequence). The V end was cut by 1 base, the J end by 3 bases, with 7 bases between. The CDR3 reads CSARGTNYNEQFF. CDR3 DNA (partial): TGCAGTGCTAGAGGGACTAACTACAATGAG.

As for this clone: The CDR3 goes on 3 residues after the read ends, and that part is filled in from the germline J gene. This chain links TRBV5-5 with TRBJ2-1; 8 nucleotides match TRBD1. The CDR3 consists of 13 residues. V trimming: 4 bases; J trimming: 8 bases; junction bases outside the gene matches: 5. CDR1 and CDR2 (germline): SGHKS, YYEKEE (reference sequence). CDR3 bases read: TGTGCCAGCAGCAATGACAGGGGCTATGAG. Amino acid sequence: CASSNDRGYE. The full-length CDR3 reads as CASSNDRGYEQFF.

CDR3 in amino acids: CASSPWTGNLEQYF. CDR3 DNA (partial): TGTGCCAGCAGCCCATGGACAGGGAATCTCGAG. V gene TRBV7-9 combines with J gene TRBJ2-7, with 8 positions matching TRBD1. The read is 3 residues too short to cover the CDR3 end, so that end is filled in from the germline J gene. With V trimmed by 5 bases and J by 6 bases, 9 bases remained unmatched. There are 14 residues in the CDR3. CDR1 is SEHNR and CDR2 is FQNEAQ in the germline V gene (reference sequence).

As concerns this clone: The read ends 3 residues early relative to the CDR3; the germline J gene fills the gap. V is TRBV5-4 and J is TRBJ2-3; 7 bases align to TRBD1. Trimming cost V 0 bases and J 4 bases; bases outside gene matches: 5. Germline assignment: CDR1 SGHNT and CDR2 YYREEE (reference sequence). The CDR3 extends over 15 amino acids. The covered CDR3 bases are TGTGCCAGCAGCTTGGGACAGGGTTGGGCAGATACG. It encodes CASSLGQGWADT. The CDR3, in full, reads CASSLGQGWADTQYF. Filled out from reference TRBV5-4 and TRBJ2-3, the complete variable domain reads ETGVTQSPTHLIKTRGQQVTLRCSSQSGHNTVSWYQQALGQGPQFIFQYYREEENGRGNFPPRFSGLQFPNYSSELNVNALELDDSALYLCASSLGQGWADTQYFGPGTRLTVL.

For this clone: The read comes to an end 3 residues before the CDR3 does, leaving the germline J gene to fill in the end. The rearrangement uses TRBV6-1 and TRBJ2-1; 7 nucleotides match TRBD2. The germline V gene has CDR1 MNHNS and CDR2 SASEGT. J lost 9 bases, V lost 4 bases, and 3 bases had no gene match. This CDR3 spans 12 amino acids. The CDR3 sequence: CASSAVAGEQFF. The sequenced CDR3 bases are TGTGCCAGCAGTGCCGTAGCGGGTGAG.

In the case of this clone: The CDR3 extends 3 residues past the end of the read, so its final part is completed from the germline J gene. This rearrangement joins TRBV7-2 to TRBJ2-7; D is possibly TRBD1 (5 bases). The ends were cut back, 2 bases at V and 3 bases at J, with 11 bases in the middle. The germline V gene encodes CDR1 SGHTA and CDR2 FQGNSA. This CDR3 is built from 14 residues. The CDR3 bases that were read are TGTGCCAGCAGCTTATACCAGGGCAGCTACGAG. It is translated as CASSLYQGSYE. The full CDR3 sequence reads CASSLYQGSYEQYF. The variable domain in full, with the rest retrieved from reference TRBV7-2 and TRBJ2-7, is GAGVSQSPSNKVTEKGKDVELRCDPISGHTALYWYRQSLGQGLEFLIYFQGNSAPDKSGLPSDRFSAERTGGSVSTLTIQRTQQEDSAVYLCASSLYQGSYEQYFGPGTRLTVT.

With respect to this clone: Read coverage stops 3 residues before the CDR3 terminus; the germline J gene supplies the remainder. The chain is built from TRBV29-1 and TRBJ2-1; D not resolved. Per the germline V gene, CDR1 is SQVTM and CDR2 is ANQGSEA. Trimming stripped 0 bases from V and 8 bases from J, with 11 bases between. The CDR3 runs 13 residues. The CDR3 region is CSVEDALRYEQFF. The DNA read from the CDR3 is TGCAGCGTTGAAGATGCACTCCGATATGAG.

Notes on this clone: The read comes to an end 3 residues before the CDR3 does, leaving the germline J gene to fill in the end. The chain carries TRBV7-8 and TRBJ2-3; D is tentatively TRBD1 or TRBD2 (5 bases each). The V gene lost 2 bases and the J gene lost 0 bases, with 9 bases spanning the gap. Germline V gene lookup returns CDR1 SGHVS and CDR2 FQNEAQ. There are 15 residues in the CDR3. CDR3 region: CASSLTRGSTDTQYF. CDR3 DNA, as far as it was read: TGTGCCAGCAGCTTAACGAGGGGTAGCACAGATACG.

As concerns this clone: The read falls 3 residues short of the CDR3 end, and the missing part is taken from the germline J gene. This chain uses TRBV7-9 with TRBJ2-3; D possibly corresponds to TRBD1 (6 bases). The germline V gene has CDR1 SEHNR and CDR2 FQNEAQ (reference sequence). Trimming took 4 bases from V and 5 from J, leaving 13 bases between them. The CDR3 sequence is 14 residues long. The CDR3 reads CASSSQGLLDTQYF. CDR3 DNA, as far as it was read: TGTGCCAGCAGCTCGCAGGGGCTCCTAGATACG.

As regards this clone: The sequenced fragment ends 3 residues before the CDR3 boundary, so the rest is inferred from the germline J gene. The V call is TRBV19, the J call TRBJ2-7, with 11 positions matching TRBD2. CDR1 LNHDA and CDR2 SQIVND come from the germline V gene (reference sequence). The CDR3 covers 15 residues. Losses at the gene ends were 5 bases for V and 2 bases for J; bases not matched to a gene: 5. CDR3 residues: CASSFGLAGAYEQYF. CDR3 DNA, as far as it was read: TGTGCCAGTAGTTTTGGACTAGCGGGCGCCTACGAG.

CDR3 sequence reads: CASSTTPTGDNEAFF. The CDR3 bases that were read are TGTGCCAGCAGCACTACCCCGACAGGGGACAATGAA. V gene TRBV7-9 combines with J gene TRBJ1-1, with 8 nucleotides matching TRBD1. The observed sequence ends 3 residues before the CDR3 terminus, with the missing tail filled in from the germline J gene. Germline lookup yields CDR1 SEHNR and CDR2 FQNEAQ (reference sequence). This CDR3 has 15 residues. The J segment lost 7 bases and the V segment lost 5 bases, leaving 12 bases of the junction unmatched.

As for this clone: Read coverage stops 3 residues before the CDR3 terminus; the germline J gene supplies the remainder. This chain connects TRBV19 to TRBJ2-2, with D possibly matching TRBD1 (5 bases). This CDR3 is built from 17 residues. Trimming took 2 bases from V and 0 from J, leaving 13 bases between them. Germline lookup yields CDR1 LNHDA and CDR2 SQIVND (reference sequence). The sequenced part of the CDR3 DNA is TGTGCCAGTAGTATATTGTGGGGCAACGCGAACACCGGGGAG. Its protein product is CASSILWGNANTGE. In full, the CDR3 is CASSILWGNANTGELFF.

Comments on this clone: The read comes to an end 3 residues before the CDR3 does, leaving the germline J gene to fill in the end. The chain has TRBV11-2 and TRBJ2-7, with 10 bases that match TRBD1. From germline, CDR1 is SGHAT and CDR2 FQNNGV. There are 14 residues in the CDR3. Losses at the gene ends were 1 base for V and 3 bases for J; bases not matched to a gene: 0. The CDR3 here is CASSLGTGGYEQYF. The covered CDR3 bases are TGTGCCAGCAGCTTAGGGACAGGGGGCTACGAG.

CDR3 in amino acids: CASSDAMAGAREQFF. The covered CDR3 bases are TGTGCCAGCAGCGACGCTATGGCAGGGGCTCGTGAG. V gene TRBV7-9 combines with J gene TRBJ2-1, with D perhaps TRBD1 (6 bases). The read terminates 3 residues before the CDR3 end, so the remaining end is supplied by the germline J gene. CDR1 and CDR2 (germline): SEHNR, FQNEAQ (reference sequence). Trimming stripped 5 bases from V and 9 bases from J, with 20 bases between. The CDR3 covers 15 residues.

With regard to this clone: The read ends 3 residues shy of where the CDR3 ends; the end is completed using the germline J gene. The chain employs TRBV7-9 and TRBJ2-7; D gene unclear. V lost 4 bases, J lost 1 base, and 8 bases lay in between. The length of the CDR3 is 13 residues. CDR1 is SEHNR and CDR2 is FQNEAQ in the germline V gene (reference sequence). CDR3 amino acids: CASSSLGSYEQYF. The part of the CDR3 DNA that was read is TGTGCCAGCAGCTCTTTAGGGTCCTACGAG.